These 30 T cell receptor beta chains came from one sample sequenced in a study of CD8 T cells in ankylosing spondylitis. General study results and limits: A motif of eight or nine highly homologous TCR beta variants was seen as apparently characteristic of ankylosing spondylitis blood.

No antigen has been assigned to these receptors. Each CDR3 protein gets one entry after TCRdb re-called the 5' RACE reads with MiXCR. This table holds hundreds of thousands of distinct CDR3 sequences, roughly 26% found once. Source material: blood, either unsorted or a sorted T cell fraction (not recorded which). These receptors were collected from a male donor with ankylosing spondylitis.

This clonotype showed up just a few times. J is TRBJ2-1 and V is TRBV7-2, with D tentatively TRBD2 (5 bases). The V gene lost 6 bases and the J gene lost 7 bases, with 22 bases spanning the gap. The CDR3 runs 16 residues. Germline V gene lookup returns CDR1 SGHTA and CDR2 FQGNSA. The CDR3 loop is CASRSPTGSMVNEQFF. CDR3 bases: TGTGCCAGCAGATCACCGACGGGAAGCATGGTGAATGAGCAGTTCTTC.

This rearrangement joins TRBV12-3 or TRBV12-4 to TRBJ1-2; 7 bases match TRBD1. The CDR3 runs 13 residues. With V trimmed by 6 bases and J by 7 bases, 8 bases remained unmatched. The CDR3 protein is CASRIDRESGYTF. CDR3 nucleotides: TGTGCCAGCAGAATCGACAGGGAGTCTGGCTACACCTTC.

This clonotype was seen only a few times. V gene TRBV7-6 combines with J gene TRBJ2-1; D might be TRBD2 (5 bases). There are 16 residues in the CDR3. CDR1 is SGHVS, CDR2 FNYEAQ, per germline. The ends were cut back, 1 base at V and 4 bases at J, with 14 bases in the middle. The CDR3 DNA sequence: TGTGCCAGCAGCTTAGGATCTAGCAGAACATACAATGAGCAGTTCTTC. Translation: CASSLGSSRTYNEQFF.

The chain uses TRBV11-2 and TRBJ2-1; possibly TRBD1 for D (6 bases). This CDR3 contains 13 residues. V gave up 3 bases and J gave up 7 bases, with 10 bases separating them. Germline V lookup: CDR1 SGHAT, CDR2 FQNNGV. CDR3 region: CASSFSGANEQFF. DNA for the CDR3: TGTGCCAGCAGCTTTTCAGGGGCAAATGAGCAGTTCTTC.

The sample holds one count of this clonotype. The chain joins TRBV27 to TRBJ2-1; D possibly corresponds to TRBD2 (6 bases). The CDR3 extends over 17 amino acids. The germline V and J ends were trimmed by 6 bases and 2 bases, with 20 bases remaining between them. Germline values: CDR1 MNHEY, CDR2 SMNVEV (reference sequence). Here the CDR3 reads CASRRRRGQGPYNEQFF. The CDR3 bases are TGTGCCAGCAGGCGAAGGCGGGGTCAGGGACCCTACAATGAGCAGTTCTTC.

V gene TRBV7-6 combines with J gene TRBJ2-3; 8 nucleotides match TRBD2. The J segment lost 1 base and the V segment lost 2 bases, leaving 8 bases of the junction unmatched. CDR1 and CDR2 from the germline V gene are SGHVS and FNYEAQ. The CDR3 extends over 17 amino acids. DNA of the CDR3: TGTGCCAGCAGCTTAAGCCACGGGACTAGGGGCACAGATACGCAGTATTTT. This gives the protein CASSLSHGTRGTDTQYF.

V gene TRBV5-1 combines with J gene TRBJ1-1; no firm D call. Trimming took off 6 bases at V and 3 bases at J, with 15 bases between the two ends. This CDR3 region has 14 residues. The V gene's germline CDR1 is SGHRS and CDR2 YFSETQ. The CDR3 bases are TGCGCCAGCAACCCGCAGCCCCAAGACACTGAAGCTTTCTTT. Amino acid sequence: CASNPQPQDTEAFF. Full variable domain (remainder filled in from reference TRBV5-1 and TRBJ1-1): KAGVTQTPRYLIKTRGQQVTLSCSPISGHRSVSWYQQTPGQGLQFLFEYFSETQRNKGNFPGRFSGRQFSNSRSEMNVSTLELGDSALYLCASNPQPQDTEAFFGQGTRLTVV.

V is TRBV19 and J is TRBJ2-3; 8 bases line up with TRBD1. Germline values: CDR1 LNHDA, CDR2 SQIVND (reference sequence). The CDR3 sequence is 15 residues long. V lost 7 bases, J lost 4 bases, and 10 bases stayed unmatched. The DNA for the CDR3 is TGTGCCAGTAAACCCCAGGGGGCGGGCGCAGATACGCAGTATTTT. Its protein product is CASKPQGAGADTQYF.

The rearrangement uses TRBV20-1 and TRBJ2-1, with a possible D match to TRBD2 (6 bases). V lost 3 bases, J lost 5 bases, and 11 bases lay in between. From germline, CDR1 is DFQATT and CDR2 SNEGSKA (reference sequence). This CDR3 has 13 amino acids. Here the CDR3 reads CSASWGRNNEQFF. The CDR3 coding sequence is TGCAGTGCTAGTTGGGGGAGGAACAATGAGCAGTTCTTC.

The CDR3 loop is CASSEQTGNQPQHF. The DNA of the CDR3 is TGTGCCAGCAGTGAACAGACGGGCAATCAGCCCCAGCATTTT. V and J are TRBV6-1 and TRBJ1-5, with unresolved D. V gave up 2 bases and J gave up 2 bases, with 7 bases separating them. This CDR3 is 14 amino acids long. CDR1 is MNHNS, CDR2 SASEGT, per germline.

J is TRBJ1-1 and V is TRBV19; D is undetermined. The germline CDR1 and CDR2 sequences are LNHDA and SQIVND (reference sequence). The CDR3 is made up of 12 amino acids. V was cut by 1 base and J by 3 bases, with 3 bases left in between. CDR3 bases: TGTGCCAGTAGTATAGCCGACACTGAAGCTTTCTTT. As protein: CASSIADTEAFF.

This chain links TRBV11-2 with TRBJ2-1; TRBD2 matches 10 bases. Looked up from germline, CDR1 is SGHAT and CDR2 is FQNNGV. Trimming took 1 base from V and 6 from J; bases not matched to a gene: 3. The CDR3 has 15 amino acids. CDR3 protein: CASSLASGSSNEQFF. As DNA, the CDR3 is TGTGCCAGCAGCTTAGCTAGCGGGAGTTCCAATGAGCAGTTCTTC.

The chain joins TRBV3-1 to TRBJ2-1, with TRBD2 matching 7 bases. Trimming took 4 bases from V and 4 from J; bases not matched to a gene: 10. The CDR3 is made up of 16 amino acids. Germline CDR1 reads LGHDT; CDR2 reads YNNKEL (reference sequence). CDR3 nucleotide sequence: TGTGCCAGCAGCCGCCTCGGGACTACCCTTTACAATGAGCAGTTCTTC. Translation: CASSRLGTTLYNEQFF.

This clonotype was observed a handful of times. The CDR3 region has the DNA TGTGCCAGCAGAAAAGACAGGGGACGGGAGCCCCAGCATTTT. Translation gives CASRKDRGREPQHF. The V gene is TRBV6-1, the J gene TRBJ1-5, with 8 bases fitting TRBD1. J lost 8 bases, V lost 6 bases, and 9 bases had no gene match. This CDR3 is built from 14 residues. The V gene's germline CDR1 is MNHNS and CDR2 SASEGT.

The chain uses TRBV29-1 and TRBJ2-1; unclear D gene. The CDR3 consists of 11 residues. Germline values: CDR1 SQVTM, CDR2 ANQGSEA. Trimming left V 7 bases short and J 6 bases short, with 10 bases between. CDR3: CSGTRGNEQFF. The CDR3 DNA follows: TGCAGCGGGACCCGTGGCAATGAGCAGTTCTTC.

The genes are TRBV29-1 and TRBJ2-4; D is uncertain. CDR3 length: 13 residues. V lost 3 bases and J lost 5, with 11 bases in between. Germline lookup yields CDR1 SQVTM and CDR2 ANQGSEA. The CDR3 DNA is TGCAGCGTTGACCCCAGTGGGGAAAACATTCAGTACTTC. Protein: CSVDPSGENIQYF.

The chain links TRBV7-8 to TRBJ1-4, with D possibly TRBD1 on 5 matching bases. Germline CDR1 SGHVS, CDR2 FQNEAQ. The length of the CDR3 is 15 residues. The germline V and J ends were trimmed by 4 bases and 7 bases, with 16 bases remaining between them. CDR3 residues: CASSSPGTAGEKLFF. CDR3 DNA: TGTGCCAGCAGCTCCCCGGGGACGGCGGGTGAAAAACTGTTTTTT.

V and J are TRBV14 and TRBJ1-4; TRBD1 is a possible D gene (6 bases). The germline CDR1 and CDR2 sequences are SGHDN and FVKESK. The CDR3 runs 13 residues. The V gene lost 0 bases and the J gene lost 12 bases, with 11 bases spanning the gap. CDR3 region: CASSQDFRGELFF. The CDR3 DNA reads TGTGCCAGCAGCCAAGATTTCAGGGGAGAACTGTTTTTT.

The chain carries TRBV7-2 and TRBJ2-1; D might be TRBD2 (5 bases). V dropped 4 bases and J dropped 5 bases, with 12 bases sitting between them. CDR3 length: 14 residues. Germline V lookup: CDR1 SGHTA, CDR2 FQGNSA. The CDR3 is CASSSPRGNNEQFF. The DNA of the CDR3 is TGTGCCAGCAGCTCCCCTCGGGGAAACAATGAGCAGTTCTTC.

This clonotype has a handful of counts. The CDR3: CATSRGSREPSTDTQYF. In nucleotides, the CDR3 is TGTGCCACCAGCAGAGGTTCTCGCGAACCTAGCACAGATACGCAGTATTTT. The rearrangement links TRBV15 to TRBJ2-3; D remains ambiguous. Germline CDR1 LNHNV, CDR2 YYDKDF (reference sequence). Trimming cost V 1 base and J 0 bases, with 14 bases left between them. The CDR3 loop spans 17 amino acids.

This clonotype was observed a handful of times. This chain links TRBV7-2 with TRBJ1-5, with D possibly matching TRBD1 (5 bases). The germline V gene has CDR1 SGHTA and CDR2 FQGNSA. V gave up 0 bases and J gave up 3 bases, with 9 bases separating them. CDR3 length: 15 amino acids. DNA for the CDR3: TGTGCCAGCAGCTTAGCGCCGGGACCCAATCAGCCCCAGCATTTT. Protein: CASSLAPGPNQPQHF.

This clonotype has only a few counts. V usage is TRBV29-1 and J usage is TRBJ2-2; the match to TRBD2 covers 11 bases. Trimming took 7 bases from V and 5 from J; bases not matched to a gene: 6. Germline loops: CDR1 SQVTM, CDR2 ANQGSEA. The CDR3 length is 14 residues. The CDR3 sequence: CSAWASGRTGELFF. Written as DNA, the CDR3 is TGCAGCGCCTGGGCTAGCGGGAGGACCGGGGAGCTGTTTTTT.

This clonotype has only a few counts. V and J are TRBV2 and TRBJ1-2; unclear D gene. The germline V gene encodes CDR1 SNHLY and CDR2 FYNNEI. V was clipped by 3 bases and J by 3 bases, with 11 bases between them. The CDR3 length is 14 residues. The CDR3 DNA is TGTGCCAGCAGTGACCTCGGCGAGGACTATGGCTACACCTTC. Its protein is CASSDLGEDYGYTF.

In this sample, this clonotype turned up a few times. V gene TRBV7-9 combines with J gene TRBJ2-2; D unresolved. V was trimmed by 5 bases and J by 4 bases, leaving 5 bases between them. This CDR3 is 12 amino acids long. Germline V gene data show CDR1 as SEHNR and CDR2 as FQNEAQ (reference sequence). The CDR3 sequence is CASSPPTGELFF. As DNA, the CDR3 is TGTGCCAGCAGCCCGCCCACCGGGGAGCTGTTTTTT.

The genes are TRBV20-1 and TRBJ1-1; D is unresolved. The CDR3 covers 13 residues. Germline V gene data show CDR1 as DFQATT and CDR2 as SNEGSKA (reference sequence). V lost 3 bases and J 0 bases, leaving 8 bases between the germline ends. The DNA of the CDR3 is TGCAGTGCTAGGGTCAGAATGAACACTGAAGCTTTCTTT. Translating gives CSARVRMNTEAFF.

A few counts support this clonotype. V is TRBV6-1 and J is TRBJ1-1; a weak D match, TRBD1 (5 bases). Trimming stripped 0 bases from V and 3 bases from J, with 8 bases between. This CDR3 is 14 amino acids long. Germline V lookup: CDR1 MNHNS, CDR2 SASEGT. Written as DNA, the CDR3 is TGTGCCAGCAGTGAAGCCGGGGGGGACACTGAAGCTTTCTTT. Protein sequence: CASSEAGGDTEAFF.

This chain joins TRBV12-3 or TRBV12-4 and TRBJ1-2, with a weak D call TRBD1 (5 bases). V lost 4 bases, J lost 8 bases, and 11 bases lay in between. The CDR3 length is 12 residues. The CDR3 region has the DNA TGTGCCAGCAGTTGGACAAGTGAAGGCTACACCTTC. Protein sequence: CASSWTSEGYTF.

This clonotype was observed once. This chain links TRBV20-1 with TRBJ2-3; D is possibly TRBD1 (6 bases). The CDR3 extends over 16 amino acids. V dropped 2 bases and J dropped 3 bases, with 18 bases sitting between them. Germline V gene lookup returns CDR1 DFQATT and CDR2 SNEGSKA (reference sequence). The chain's CDR3 is CSARLPELGATDTQYF. CDR3 DNA: TGCAGTGCTAGACTGCCTGAGTTGGGGGCGACAGATACGCAGTATTTT.

J is TRBJ2-3 and V is TRBV7-2, with D unclear. Trimming pared 10 bases from V and 1 base from J, leaving 12 bases between. The germline V gene encodes CDR1 SGHTA and CDR2 FQGNSA. This CDR3 comprises 13 residues. In nucleotides, the CDR3 is TGTGCCAACCGGTTCCGGGGCACAGATACGCAGTATTTT. This encodes CANRFRGTDTQYF.

The chain carries TRBV4-2 and TRBJ2-5; 10 bases align to TRBD2. V dropped 4 bases and J dropped 1; count of bases not matched to a gene: 6. In germline, CDR1 is LGHNA, CDR2 YNFKEQ. The length of the CDR3 is 16 residues. Written as DNA, the CDR3 is TGTGCCAGCAGCCGGATAGCGGGAGGCCCCCAAGAGACCCAGTACTTC. Protein sequence: CASSRIAGGPQETQYF.